The clone carrying this T cell receptor (beta chain) was detected only a few times. Its specificity is unknown. Generated by immunoSEQ multiplex PCR, the TCRdb table keeps only in-frame clones and is missing some. The sample has over 85,000 clones; about 70% are singletons. This record belongs to a study of radiotherapy plus CTLA-4 blockade in lung cancer. Overall study: Objective response was observed in roughly 20% of patients, and disease control in 31%.

People whose metastatic non-small-cell lung cancer was chemo-refractory got focal radiation along with CTLA-4 blockade by ipilimumab. Study-wide findings and caveats: How blood T cell clones changed early, along with interferon-beta, reportedly forecast response best. Radiotherapy was combined with ipilimumab, and tumor-derived TCR clones then expanded in blood.

The germline V gene has CDR1 SGHRS and CDR2 YFSETQ. V was pared by 0 bases and J by 3 bases, with 9 bases between. This CDR3 is built from 15 residues. The starting material was peripheral blood, obtained from a patient treated with radiotherapy plus ipilimumab. The receptor was derived from a human donor with non-small cell lung cancer who had a partial response to radiotherapy plus ipilimumab. Some clones in this sample may be carry-over from other donors' samples. The chain links TRBV5-1 to TRBJ2-2, with D hard to call. In nucleotides, the CDR3 is TGCGCCAGCAGCTTGGGCACTCGGGACACCGGGGAGCTGTTTTTT. Translation: CASSLGTRDTGELFF. The whole variable domain, filled in from reference TRBV5-1 and TRBJ2-2, reads KAGVTQTPRYLIKTRGQQVTLSCSPISGHRSVSWYQQTPGQGLQFLFEYFSETQRNKGNFPGRFSGRQFSNSRSEMNVSTLELGDSALYLCASSLGTRDTGELFFGEGSRLTVL.